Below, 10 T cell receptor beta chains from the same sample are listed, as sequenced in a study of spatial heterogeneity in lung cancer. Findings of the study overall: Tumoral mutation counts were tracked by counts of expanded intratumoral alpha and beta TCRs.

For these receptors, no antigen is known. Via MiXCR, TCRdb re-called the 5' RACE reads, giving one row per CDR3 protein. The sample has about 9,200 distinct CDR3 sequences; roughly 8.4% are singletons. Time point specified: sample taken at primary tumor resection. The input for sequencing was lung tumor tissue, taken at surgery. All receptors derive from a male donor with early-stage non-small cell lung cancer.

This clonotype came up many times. The CDR3 is CASSGTASYEQYF. The CDR3 region has the DNA TGTGCCAGCAGCGGGACGGCTTCCTACGAGCAGTACTTC. The chain uses TRBV6-4 and TRBJ2-7, with D perhaps TRBD1 or TRBD2 (5 bases each). Germline CDR1 and CDR2: MRHNA and SNTAGT. V was cut by 6 bases and J by 1 base, with 10 bases left in between. This CDR3 spans 13 amino acids.

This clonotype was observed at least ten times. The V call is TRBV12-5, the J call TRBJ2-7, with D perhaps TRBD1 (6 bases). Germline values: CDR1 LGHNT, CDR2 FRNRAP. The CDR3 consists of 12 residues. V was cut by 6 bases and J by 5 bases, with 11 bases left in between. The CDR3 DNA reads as TGTGCTAGTGGCCCGGACAGAAACGAGCAGTACTTC. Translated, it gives CASGPDRNEQYF.

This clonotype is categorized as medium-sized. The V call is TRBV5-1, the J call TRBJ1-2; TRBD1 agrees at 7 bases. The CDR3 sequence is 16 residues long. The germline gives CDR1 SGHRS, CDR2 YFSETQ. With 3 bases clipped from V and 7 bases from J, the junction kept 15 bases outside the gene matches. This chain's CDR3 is CASSSRDRERWSGYTF. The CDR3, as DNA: TGCGCCAGCAGCTCCCGGGACAGAGAACGATGGAGTGGCTACACCTTC.

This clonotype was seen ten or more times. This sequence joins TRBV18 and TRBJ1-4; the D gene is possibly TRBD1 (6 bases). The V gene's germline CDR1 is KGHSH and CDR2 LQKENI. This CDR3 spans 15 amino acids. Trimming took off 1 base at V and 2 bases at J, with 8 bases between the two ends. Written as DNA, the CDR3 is TGTGCCAGCTCACCACGGGACACCACTAATGAAAAACTGTTTTTT. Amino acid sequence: CASSPRDTTNEKLFF. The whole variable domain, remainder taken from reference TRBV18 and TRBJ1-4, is NAGVMQNPRHLVRRRGQEARLRCSPMKGHSHVYWYRQLPEEGLKFMVYLQKENIIDESGMPKERFSAEFPKEGPSILRIQQVVRGDSAAYFCASSPRDTTNEKLFFGSGTQLSVL.

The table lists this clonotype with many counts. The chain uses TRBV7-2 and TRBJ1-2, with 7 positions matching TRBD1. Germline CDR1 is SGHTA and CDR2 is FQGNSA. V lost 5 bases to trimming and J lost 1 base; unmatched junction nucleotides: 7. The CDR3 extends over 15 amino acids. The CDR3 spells CASSPRQGINYGYTF. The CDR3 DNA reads TGTGCCAGCAGCCCACGACAGGGTATTAACTATGGCTACACCTTC.

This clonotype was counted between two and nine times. For the CDR3, the DNA is TGCGCCAGCAGCTTGGACAGCCAAGAGACCCAGTACTTC. Translation gives CASSLDSQETQYF. J is TRBJ2-5 and V is TRBV5-1; D is unresolved. The CDR3 length is 13 residues. CDR1 is SGHRS and CDR2 is YFSETQ in the germline V gene. The ends were cut back, 0 bases at V and 1 base at J, with 4 bases in the middle.

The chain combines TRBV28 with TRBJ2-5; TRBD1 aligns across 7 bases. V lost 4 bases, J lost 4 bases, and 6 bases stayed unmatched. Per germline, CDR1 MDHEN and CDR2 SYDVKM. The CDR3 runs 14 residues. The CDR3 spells CASSSDRDRETQYF. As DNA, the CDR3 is TGTGCCAGCAGTTCCGACAGGGATCGAGAGACCCAGTACTTC.

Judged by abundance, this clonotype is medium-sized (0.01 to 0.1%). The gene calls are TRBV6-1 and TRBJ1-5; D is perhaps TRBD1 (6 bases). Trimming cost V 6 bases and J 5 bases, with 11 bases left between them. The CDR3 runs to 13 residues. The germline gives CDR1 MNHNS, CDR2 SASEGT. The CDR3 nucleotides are TGTGCCAGCAGGCCCGACAGGTATCAGCCCCAGCATTTT. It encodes CASRPDRYQPQHF.

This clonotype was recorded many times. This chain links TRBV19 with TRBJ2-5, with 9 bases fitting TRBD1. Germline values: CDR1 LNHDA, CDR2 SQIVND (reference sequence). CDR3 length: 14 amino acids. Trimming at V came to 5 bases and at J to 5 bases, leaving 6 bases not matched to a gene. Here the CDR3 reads CASSPGQGLETQYF. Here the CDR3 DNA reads TGTGCCAGTAGTCCAGGACAGGGGTTGGAGACCCAGTACTTC. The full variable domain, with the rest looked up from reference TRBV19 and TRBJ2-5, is DGGITQSPKYLFRKEGQNVTLSCEQNLNHDAMYWYRQDPGQGLRLIYYSQIVNDFQKGDIAEGYSVSREKKESFPLTVTSAQKNPTAFYLCASSPGQGLETQYFGPGTRLLVL.

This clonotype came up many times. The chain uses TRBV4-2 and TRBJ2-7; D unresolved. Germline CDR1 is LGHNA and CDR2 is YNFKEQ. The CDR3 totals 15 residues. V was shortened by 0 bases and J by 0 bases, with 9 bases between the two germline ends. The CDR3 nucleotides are TGTGCCAGCAGCCAAGAGTGGCATGCCTCCTACGAGCAGTACTTC. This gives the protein CASSQEWHASYEQYF.